The T cell receptor beta chain under discussion was sequenced for a study of blood T cell repertoires in COVID-19. The protocol was immunoSEQ multiplex PCR, while the TCRdb copy is restricted to in-frame clones and leaves out a portion. Among 290,000 or so clones listed, about 93% were seen once. Trimming took 0 bases from V and 5 from J; bases not matched to a gene: 2. Per germline, CDR1 SGHRS and CDR2 YFSETQ. There are 13 residues in the CDR3. Individuals drawn from around 25 US areas were about 18 to 100 years old. Researchers sorted participants into cohorts using their self-reported clinical history. Resolution of symptoms, clearance, or two negative PCRs was present in recovered Cohort 3 donors.

This TCR came from a woman aged 25 to 39 who had recovered from COVID-19. Source material: PBMCs or T cells enriched from blood (not recorded which). The chain combines TRBV5-1 with TRBJ2-7; 7 positions match TRBD1. This CDR3 reads CASSLGQGNEQYF. CDR3 DNA: TGCGCCAGCAGCTTGGGACAGGGTAACGAGCAGTACTTC.